The clone carrying this TCR beta chain was observed many times. Its antigen remains unknown. Assay: immunoSEQ multiplex PCR; the TCRdb copy retains only in-frame clones and omits some. The sample contains around 36,000 clones, roughly 77% of which appear only once. This sample stems from a study of T cells in localized non-small cell lung cancer. Overall study findings and caveats: Appearances in adjacent lung were noted for a median approximately 58 of the top 100 tumor clones. Longer overall survival associated with higher blood T cell density; shorter survival with higher adjacent-lung clonality. Sequence data derive from only one tumor region, so heterogeneity remains possible. Measurement of T cell clonality placed uninvolved adjacent lung highest, above the level in tumor.

CDR1 and CDR2 (germline): SGHRS, YFSETQ. The V gene lost 4 bases and the J gene lost 0 bases, with 17 bases spanning the gap. The CDR3 has 17 residues. The chain carries TRBV5-1 and TRBJ1-3, with no clear D. Sample: PBMCs, taken before any cancer treatment. This TCR derives from a woman aged 40-75 years with stage II squamous cell lung carcinoma. Written as DNA, the CDR3 is TGCGCCAGCAGCCCACGGAGGGAGGGAGGCTCTGGAAACACCATATATTTT. It yields the protein CASSPRREGGSGNTIYF. Filled out from reference TRBV5-1 and TRBJ1-3, the complete variable domain reads KAGVTQTPRYLIKTRGQQVTLSCSPISGHRSVSWYQQTPGQGLQFLFEYFSETQRNKGNFPGRFSGRQFSNSRSEMNVSTLELGDSALYLCASSPRREGGSGNTIYFGEGSWLTVV.